Below, one T cell receptor beta chain is given with its context. Its antigen target is currently unknown. No clone much larger than this one lies a single base away; base qualities are absent. RNA was extracted with the RNeasy kit and roughly 0.45 to 1 ug was reverse transcribed using random hexamers. The immunoSEQ multiplex PCR assay, which covers 54 Vbeta and 13 Jbeta segments, was used to amplify TCR beta CDR3 regions. To correct PCR amplification bias, a synthetic template baseline was used for both primer optimization and computational correction. The authors processed their data as follows. Only productive sequences were kept, with reads annotated to V, D and J genes according to IMGT and analyzed in immunoSEQ Analyzer. To calculate clonality, Shannon entropy was normalized by log2 of the number of productive unique sequences and then subtracted from one. For each patient and control, public and private clones were evaluated among the 100 most prevalent clones. Susac-specific clones were defined as absent from healthy and MS cohorts, about 1,100 published viral clones and other ImmuneACCESS disease sequences. In TCRdb, the public reads were trimmed at Q25 with fastp and aligned with MiXCR, with productive beta chains retained. Rows with one shared CDR3 protein collapse into an entry with the most common genes and DNA. The V and J calls reflect TCRdb's pipeline rather than the authors' work. The sample table records a few hundred thousand distinct CDR3 sequences; about 95% of these occur just once. The ten largest account for 0.085% to 0.095% of the sample.

The sample is drawn from a study of CD8 T cells in Susac syndrome (dated by TCRdb to between 2019 and 2020). Some background on the complete study: Repertoire sequencing was used to test whether CD8+ T cell activation and differentiation in Susac syndrome was antigen driven.

Trimming removed 6 bases from V and 5 bases from J; the gene matches leave 7 bases unexplained. Taken from cysteine to phenylalanine, the CDR3 has 15 residues. The CDR3 DNA has 45 bases and is translated from base 1. CDR1 and CDR2 were assigned from the germline V gene as MNHEY and SVGAGI. Peripheral blood CD8+ and CD4+ T cells from healthy donors, Susac syndrome patients and multiple sclerosis patients were profiled using high-throughput TCR beta sequencing. Multiple sclerosis controls were treatment-naive patients with stable or active relapsing-remitting disease fulfilling revised McDonald criteria. Bulk CD8+ and CD4+ T cells were purified by magnetic negative isolation, while CD8+ TEMRA cells were enriched using FACS. Blood was drawn into EDTA tubes, processed within 24 hours, and PBMCs were isolated by density gradient centrifugation. PBMCs destined for TCR sequencing were cryopreserved in liquid nitrogen and later thawed in a 37 °C water bath. A purity of at least 90% was achieved for sorted or isolated CD4+, CD8+ and CD8+ TEMRA cells.

What the study reported, not specific to this receptor: The number of individuals in the TCR sequencing and HLA analysis was recognized as being relatively small.

This sequence originates from a human donor with multiple sclerosis. The material sequenced was CD4+ T cells from PBMCs. Recombination connected TRBV6-5 to TRBJ2-1; TRBD2 agrees with 10 junctional bases. Here is the DNA: TGTGCCAGCAGAGCTCAGGGACTAGCGAACAATGAGCAGTTCTTC. This is translated as CASRAQGLANNEQFF.